What follows are 14 T cell receptor beta chains derived from one specimen sequenced in a study of control samples from healthy donors and cancer patients. Generated by immunoSEQ multiplex PCR, the TCRdb table keeps only in-frame clones and is missing some. The sample has approximately 120,000 clones, around 92% seen once. The sample comprised PBMCs. These receptors originate from a man older than 75 with head and neck cancer.

The chain carries TRBV4-1 and TRBJ1-1; TRBD1 might be the D (6 bases). This CDR3 region has 17 residues. With 0 bases removed from V and 0 bases from J, the gap between germline ends came to 14 bases. Germline V gene lookup returns CDR1 MGHRA and CDR2 YSYEKL. This CDR3 reads CASSQDNWQGLNTEAFF. Here the CDR3 DNA reads TGCGCCAGCAGCCAAGATAATTGGCAGGGGTTGAACACTGAAGCTTTCTTT.

V and J are TRBV11-2 and TRBJ2-7, with 9 bases lining up with TRBD1. Germline trimming cut 1 base from V and 5 bases from J; bases unmatched to any gene: 9. The CDR3 length is 16 residues. CDR1 and CDR2 from the germline V gene are SGHAT and FQNNGV. The CDR3 loop is CASSLVSWDREDEQYF. CDR3 nucleotides: TGTGCCAGCAGCTTAGTTAGTTGGGACAGGGAGGACGAGCAGTACTTC.

The gene calls are TRBV25-1 and TRBJ1-1, with 10 bases identical to TRBD1. Germline values: CDR1 MGHDK, CDR2 SYGVNS. The J segment lost 5 bases and the V segment lost 3 bases, leaving 6 bases of the junction unmatched. This CDR3 is built from 15 residues. The CDR3 DNA sequence: TGTGCCAGCAGTGATCCCGGACAGGGGGATACTGAAGCTTTCTTT. Translating gives CASSDPGQGDTEAFF.

V is TRBV25-1 and J is TRBJ1-2; TRBD1 might be the D (5 bases). Trimming took off 4 bases at V and 6 bases at J, with 9 bases between the two ends. The CDR3 length is 12 residues. Germline V gene data show CDR1 as MGHDK and CDR2 as SYGVNS. CDR3 in amino acids: CASSGRVHGYTF. In DNA form, the CDR3 reads TGTGCCAGCAGTGGCAGGGTGCATGGCTACACCTTC.

V is TRBV7-8 and J is TRBJ1-2; 9 bases map to TRBD1. V was clipped by 5 bases and J by 6 bases; unmatched bases: 7. The CDR3 runs 14 residues. Germline V lookup: CDR1 SGHVS, CDR2 FQNEAQ. The CDR3 loop reads CASSGRGTGNGYTF. CDR3 sequence (DNA): TGTGCCAGCAGCGGGCGAGGGACAGGGAATGGCTACACCTTC.

The chain links TRBV12-5 to TRBJ2-7; D is ambiguous. Trimming removed 1 base from V and 2 bases from J, with 9 bases in between. The CDR3 has 14 residues. Germline CDR1 and CDR2: LGHNT and FRNRAP. The CDR3 loop reads CASGLAMNTYEQYF. DNA of the CDR3: TGTGCTAGTGGTTTGGCAATGAATACCTACGAGCAGTACTTC. Variable domain in full (rest from reference TRBV12-5 and TRBJ2-7): DARVTQTPRHKVTEMGQEVTMRCQPILGHNTVFWYRQTMMQGLELLAYFRNRAPLDDSGMPKDRFSAEMPDATLATLKIQPSEPRDSAVYFCASGLAMNTYEQYFGPGTRLTVT.

The chain recombines TRBV19 with TRBJ1-2; D is possibly TRBD1 (5 bases). The ends were cut back, 0 bases at V and 7 bases at J, with 9 bases in the middle. The CDR3 consists of 13 residues. Germline values: CDR1 LNHDA, CDR2 SQIVND (reference sequence). As DNA, the CDR3 is TGTGCCAGTAGTATAGACAGGGCGATTGGCTACACCTTC. This gives the protein CASSIDRAIGYTF.

V is TRBV27 and J is TRBJ2-1, with 15 bases that match TRBD2. CDR1 and CDR2 (germline): MNHEY, SMNVEV (reference sequence). The V and J ends lost 5 bases and 7 bases, in that order; junction bases with no gene match: 6. The CDR3 covers 16 residues. The CDR3 loop is CASSPRTSGRGNEQFF. DNA for the CDR3: TGTGCCAGCAGTCCGCGGACTAGCGGGAGGGGTAATGAGCAGTTCTTC.

This sequence joins TRBV6-8 and TRBJ2-7; 13 nucleotides line up with TRBD2. Germline lookup yields CDR1 MNHGY and CDR2 SAAAGT. The CDR3 runs 13 residues. Trimming removed 6 bases from V and 5 bases from J; junction bases left unmatched: 1. CDR3 sequence (DNA): TGTGCCAGCAGAGGGACTAGCGGGGACGAGCAGTACTTC. It translates to CASRGTSGDEQYF.

This chain joins TRBV27 and TRBJ2-3; possibly TRBD2 for D (5 bases). Per germline, CDR1 MNHEY and CDR2 SMNVEV (reference sequence). V was trimmed by 3 bases and J by 1 base, leaving 14 bases between them. The CDR3 runs 16 residues. The CDR3 region has the DNA TGTGCCAGCAGTTTTAGGGTCGGGGAAGGCACAGATACGCAGTATTTT. It is translated as CASSFRVGEGTDTQYF.

The chain has TRBV11-2 and TRBJ2-1; no clear D gene. Germline-derived CDR1 and CDR2 are SGHAT and FQNNGV. V was cut by 1 base and J by 5 bases, with 6 bases left in between. The CDR3 loop spans 13 amino acids. CDR3 sequence (DNA): TGTGCCAGCAGCTTAGGTAGGAACAATGAGCAGTTCTTC. This sequence encodes CASSLGRNNEQFF.

The rearrangement uses TRBV7-9 and TRBJ1-1, with a tentative D call TRBD1 (5 bases). This CDR3 comprises 15 residues. V was pared by 4 bases and J by 5 bases, with 17 bases between. Germline loops: CDR1 SEHNR, CDR2 FQNEAQ (reference sequence). The CDR3 sequence is CASSSGVVTITEAFF. CDR3 nucleotides: TGTGCCAGCAGCTCGGGGGTGGTTACGATAACTGAAGCTTTCTTT.

The chain combines TRBV3-1 (or the pseudogene TRBV3-2) with TRBJ1-4; D remains ambiguous. This CDR3 is built from 15 residues. The V gene's germline CDR1 is LGHDT and CDR2 YNNKEL (reference sequence). Trimming took off 2 bases at V and 11 bases at J, with 18 bases between the two ends. The CDR3 bases are TGTGCCAGCAGCCAATCTGACGGGAGCATTTTCAAACTGTTTTTT. This translates into CASSQSDGSIFKLFF.

The chain joins TRBV27 to TRBJ1-3; D is ambiguous. The CDR3 spans 14 residues. The germline V and J ends were trimmed by 2 bases and 4 bases, with 9 bases remaining between them. CDR1 and CDR2 (germline): MNHEY, SMNVEV (reference sequence). The CDR3 bases are TGTGCCAGCAGTTTAATAGGGCCCGGAAACACCATATATTTT. Translated: CASSLIGPGNTIYF.